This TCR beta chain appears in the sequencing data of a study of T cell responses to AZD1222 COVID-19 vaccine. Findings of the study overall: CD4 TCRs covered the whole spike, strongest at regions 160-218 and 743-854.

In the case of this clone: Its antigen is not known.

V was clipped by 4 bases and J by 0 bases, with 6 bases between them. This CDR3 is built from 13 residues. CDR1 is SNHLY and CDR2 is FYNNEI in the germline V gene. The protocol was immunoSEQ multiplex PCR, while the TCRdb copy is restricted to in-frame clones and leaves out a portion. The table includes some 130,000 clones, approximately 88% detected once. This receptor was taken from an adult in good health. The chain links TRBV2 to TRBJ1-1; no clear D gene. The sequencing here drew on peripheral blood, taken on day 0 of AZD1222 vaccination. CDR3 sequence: CASSAAMNTEAFF. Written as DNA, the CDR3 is TGTGCCAGCAGTGCAGCTATGAACACTGAAGCTTTCTTT.